This TCR beta chain appears in the sequencing data of a study of blood T cell repertoires in COVID-19. Study-wide context: In each case, the material was cDNA or gDNA derived from T cells, B-cell-depleted T cells, or PBMCs.

V was clipped by 3 bases and J by 2 bases; unmatched bases: 6. The CDR3 covers 15 residues. The germline gives CDR1 SEHNR, CDR2 FQNEAQ (reference sequence). Libraries were prepared by immunoSEQ multiplex PCR; TCRdb keeps only in-frame clonotypes and omits some of them. The table has tens of thousands of clones, around 80% seen once. The sequenced sample consisted of peripheral blood. The rearrangement uses TRBV7-9 and TRBJ2-5; TRBD1 agrees at 7 bases. This receptor was obtained from a woman of 80 years or more with acute or convalescent COVID-19. The CDR3: CASSFVPGQQETQYF. CDR3 sequence (DNA): TGTGCCAGCAGCTTCGTCCCGGGACAGCAAGAGACCCAGTACTTC.